The clone carrying this TCR beta chain was detected many times. Its antigen is not identified. This specimen belongs to a study of read filtering for tumor transcriptome and immune sequencing. Study details: Mean patient age was approximately 66 years, range roughly 45 to 80; approximately 18 male, 14 female.

Molecular barcoded adaptors covering alpha/delta and beta/gamma chains were used on around 370 ng RNA. TCRdb reprocessed the reads via MiXCR and lists one record per CDR3 protein. The sample shows 75,000 to 95,000 distinct CDR3 sequences, more than 9% of them seen only once. Whole-study findings and limits: Compared with RNA-seq, IR-seq gave much higher clonotype depth and reliability. The CD138-negative fraction was mixed bone marrow immune cells, not pure T cells.

The CDR3 runs 19 residues. Losses at the gene ends were 5 bases for V and 0 bases for J; bases not matched to a gene: 11. CDR1 and CDR2 (germline): SGHRS, YFSETQ. This clonotype was sampled from a donor at least 40 years old with multiple myeloma. The sequenced sample was a population of CD138-negative cells sorted from bone marrow. This chain links TRBV5-1 with TRBJ2-2, with 12 nucleotides matching TRBD2. In DNA form, the CDR3 reads TGCGCCAGCAGTCGGGGACTAGCGGGCGGCAACACGAACACCGGGGAGCTGTTTTTT. It is translated as CASSRGLAGGNTNTGELFF.